The clone carrying this T cell receptor beta chain appeared a few times. The antigen is undetermined. Assay: immunoSEQ multiplex PCR; the TCRdb copy retains only in-frame clones and omits some. The repertoire includes tens of thousands of clones, around 86% of them detected once, and 2.5% to 3.5% sits in the top ten. This entry belongs to a study of OX40 agonist ivuxolimab in advanced cancers. The wider study: Patients received ivuxolimab, an agonistic anti-OX40 (CD134) antibody. Intravenous ivuxolimab at 0.01 to 10 mg/kg was given to patients every 2 weeks. Findings of the study overall: Compared with CD4+, CD8+ T cells on average had more expanded clones.

Patients who had autoimmune disease history or got systemic immunosuppression were left out. This CDR3 has 17 amino acids. Germline trimming cut 4 bases from V and 6 bases from J; bases unmatched to any gene: 12. The germline V gene has CDR1 SGHTS and CDR2 YDEGEE. Material: CD4+ or CD8+ T cells sorted from blood, obtained in a trial of the OX40 agonist ivuxolimab. The chain joins TRBV5-8 to TRBJ2-2; 10 positions agree with TRBD2. This clonotype originated in an adult with an advanced solid tumor such as melanoma, head and neck, liver or kidney cancer. The CDR3 bases are TGTGCCAGCAGCCCCCTGACAGCCAGCGGGAGGGCCGGGGAGCTGTTTTTT. The encoded protein is CASSPLTASGRAGELFF.